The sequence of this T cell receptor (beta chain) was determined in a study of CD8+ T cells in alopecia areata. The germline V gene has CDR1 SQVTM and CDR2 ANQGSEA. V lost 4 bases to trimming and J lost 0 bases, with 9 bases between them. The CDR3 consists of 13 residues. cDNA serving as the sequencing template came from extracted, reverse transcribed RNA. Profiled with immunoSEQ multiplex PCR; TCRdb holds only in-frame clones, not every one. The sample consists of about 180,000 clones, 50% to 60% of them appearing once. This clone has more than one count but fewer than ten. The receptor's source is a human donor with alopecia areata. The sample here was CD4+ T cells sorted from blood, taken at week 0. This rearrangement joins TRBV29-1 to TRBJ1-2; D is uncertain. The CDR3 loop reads CSVGQRANYGYTF. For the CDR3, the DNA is TGCAGCGTTGGACAACGAGCTAACTATGGCTACACCTTC.